The next 2 T cell receptor beta chains were all read from a single sample in a study of Tregs in tolerant kidney transplant recipients. Measured with immunoSEQ multiplex PCR; TCRdb has only the in-frame clones, and not every one. The table records 60,000 to 95,000 clones, 95% to 98% of them present only once. The source was CD4+ T cells from blood, collected before the transplant. All receptors come from a human donor who received a combined kidney and bone marrow transplant.

The chain couples TRBV14 to TRBJ2-1, with D possibly being TRBD1 (6 bases). Germline-derived CDR1 and CDR2 are SGHDN and FVKESK. The CDR3 is 15 residues long. With 4 bases removed from V and 1 base from J, the gap between germline ends came to 11 bases. Here the CDR3 reads CASSRRQVSYNEQFF. CDR3 DNA: TGTGCCAGCAGCCGCCGACAGGTTTCCTACAATGAGCAGTTCTTC.

The chain employs TRBV27 and TRBJ2-7; 9 bases map to TRBD2. From germline, CDR1 is MNHEY and CDR2 SMNVEV (reference sequence). The CDR3 runs to 17 residues. Germline trimming cut 5 bases from V and 0 bases from J; bases unmatched to any gene: 11. CDR3 DNA sequence: TGTGCCAGCAGTAAACTACCGGGACTAGCAGACTCCTACGAGCAGTACTTC. Translating it yields CASSKLPGLADSYEQYF.